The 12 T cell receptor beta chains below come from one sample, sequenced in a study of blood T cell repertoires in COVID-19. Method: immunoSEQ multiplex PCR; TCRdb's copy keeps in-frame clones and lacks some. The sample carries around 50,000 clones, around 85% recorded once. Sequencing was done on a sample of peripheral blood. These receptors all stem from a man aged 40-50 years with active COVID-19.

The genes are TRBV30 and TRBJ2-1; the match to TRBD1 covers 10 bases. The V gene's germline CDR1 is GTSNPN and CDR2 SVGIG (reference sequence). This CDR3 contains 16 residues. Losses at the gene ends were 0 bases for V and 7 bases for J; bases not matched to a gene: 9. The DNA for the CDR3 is TGTGCCTGGAGTGTAAGTTGGGACAGGGGTGGAAATGAGCAGTTCTTC. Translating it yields CAWSVSWDRGGNEQFF.

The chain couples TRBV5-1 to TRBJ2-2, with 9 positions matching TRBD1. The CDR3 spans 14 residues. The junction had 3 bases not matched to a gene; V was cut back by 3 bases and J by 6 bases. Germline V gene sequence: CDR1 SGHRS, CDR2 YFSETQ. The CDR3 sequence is CASSSQGAAGELFF. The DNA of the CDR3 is TGCGCCAGCAGCTCACAGGGGGCAGCCGGGGAGCTGTTTTTT.

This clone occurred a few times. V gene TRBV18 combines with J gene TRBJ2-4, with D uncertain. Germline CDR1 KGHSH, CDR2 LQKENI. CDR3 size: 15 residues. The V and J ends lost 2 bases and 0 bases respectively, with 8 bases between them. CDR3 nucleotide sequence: TGTGCCAGCTCACCAAGCGCGTCAGCCAAAAACATTCAGTACTTC. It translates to CASSPSASAKNIQYF.

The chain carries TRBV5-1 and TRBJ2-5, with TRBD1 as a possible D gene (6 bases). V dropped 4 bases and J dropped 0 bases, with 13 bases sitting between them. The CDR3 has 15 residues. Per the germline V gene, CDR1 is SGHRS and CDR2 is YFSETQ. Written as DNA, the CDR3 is TGCGCCAGCAGCCTGACCGGGACAAACCAAGAGACCCAGTACTTC. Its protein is CASSLTGTNQETQYF. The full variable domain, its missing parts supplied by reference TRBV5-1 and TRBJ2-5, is KAGVTQTPRYLIKTRGQQVTLSCSPISGHRSVSWYQQTPGQGLQFLFEYFSETQRNKGNFPGRFSGRQFSNSRSEMNVSTLELGDSALYLCASSLTGTNQETQYFGPGTRLLVL.

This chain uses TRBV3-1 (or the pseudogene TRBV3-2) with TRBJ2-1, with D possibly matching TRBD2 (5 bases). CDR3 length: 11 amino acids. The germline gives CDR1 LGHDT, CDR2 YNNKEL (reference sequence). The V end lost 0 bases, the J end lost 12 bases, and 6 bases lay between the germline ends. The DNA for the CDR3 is TGTGCCAGCAGCCAAGAGGCGGGGCAGTTCTTC. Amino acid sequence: CASSQEAGQFF.

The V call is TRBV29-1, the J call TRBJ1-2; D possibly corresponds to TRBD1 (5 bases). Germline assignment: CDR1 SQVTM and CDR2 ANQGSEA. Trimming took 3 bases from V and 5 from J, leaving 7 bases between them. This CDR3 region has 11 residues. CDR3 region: CSVDRDYGYTF. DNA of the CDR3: TGCAGCGTTGACAGGGATTATGGCTACACCTTC.

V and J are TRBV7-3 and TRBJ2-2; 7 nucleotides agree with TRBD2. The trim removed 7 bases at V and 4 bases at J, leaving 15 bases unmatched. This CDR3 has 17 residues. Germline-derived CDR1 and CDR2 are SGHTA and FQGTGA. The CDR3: CASTPFRRETGTGELFF. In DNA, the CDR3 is TGTGCCAGCACCCCCTTTCGGCGGGAGACGGGCACCGGGGAGCTGTTTTTT.

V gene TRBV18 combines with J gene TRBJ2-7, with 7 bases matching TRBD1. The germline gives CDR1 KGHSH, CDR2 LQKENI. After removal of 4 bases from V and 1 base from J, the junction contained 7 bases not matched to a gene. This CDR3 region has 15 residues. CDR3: CASSRSGTDSYEQYF. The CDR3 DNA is TGTGCCAGCTCACGGTCCGGGACAGATTCCTACGAGCAGTACTTC.

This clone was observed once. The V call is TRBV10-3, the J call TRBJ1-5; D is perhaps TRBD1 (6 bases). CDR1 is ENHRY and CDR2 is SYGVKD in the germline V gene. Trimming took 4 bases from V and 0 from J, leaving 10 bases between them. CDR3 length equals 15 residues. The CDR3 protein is CAISVGGHSNQPQHF. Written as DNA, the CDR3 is TGTGCCATCAGTGTAGGGGGTCATAGCAATCAGCCCCAGCATTTT.

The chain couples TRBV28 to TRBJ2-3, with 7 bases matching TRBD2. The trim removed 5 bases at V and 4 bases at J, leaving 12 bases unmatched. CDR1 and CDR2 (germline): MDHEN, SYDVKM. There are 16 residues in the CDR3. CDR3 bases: TGTGCCAGCAGTCCCCCACTAGCGCCGGGGTCAGATACGCAGTATTTT. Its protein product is CASSPPLAPGSDTQYF.

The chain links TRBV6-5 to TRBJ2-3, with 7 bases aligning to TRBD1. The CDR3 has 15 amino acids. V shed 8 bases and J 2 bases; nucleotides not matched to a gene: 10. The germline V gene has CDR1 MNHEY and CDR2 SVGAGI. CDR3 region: CASLTRQGTTDTQYF. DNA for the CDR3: TGTGCCAGCCTAACGCGACAGGGAACCACAGATACGCAGTATTTT.

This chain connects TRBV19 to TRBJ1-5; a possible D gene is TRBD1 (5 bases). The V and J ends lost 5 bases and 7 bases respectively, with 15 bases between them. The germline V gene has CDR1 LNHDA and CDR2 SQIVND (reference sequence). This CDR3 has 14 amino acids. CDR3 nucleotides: TGTGCCAGTAGTCATCAGCAGGGTCGCCAGCCCCAGCATTTT. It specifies CASSHQQGRQPQHF.